These 14 T cell receptor beta chains came from one sample sequenced in a study of cytomegalovirus exposure and HLA in healthy donors. Primers for the PCR totalled 60 Vbeta and 13 Jbeta. Sequencing was performed with immunoSEQ multiplex PCR; in TCRdb, only in-frame clones are kept and a portion is missing. Among 150,000 to 200,000 clones, 60% to 85% were seen once, and the ten largest hold 2% to 2.5%. Sequencing was carried out using PBMCs. The receptors shown here come from a man aged 50-60 years in good health and CMV-seropositive.

Only a few counts were recorded for this clone. CDR3 residues: CASSFQRGGEQYF. CDR3 in DNA: TGTGCCAGCAGCTTTCAGCGGGGGGGCGAGCAGTACTTC. The chain has TRBV7-2 and TRBJ2-7; 10 nucleotides agree with TRBD2. Germline CDR1 reads SGHTA; CDR2 reads FQGNSA. V was clipped by 3 bases and J by 6 bases; unmatched bases: 2. There are 13 residues in the CDR3.

The chain carries TRBV7-9 and TRBJ1-2, with a weak D call TRBD1 (5 bases). Between the trimmed V and J ends, which lost 8 bases and 8 bases, there was a span of 15 bases. CDR1 and CDR2 from the germline V gene are SEHNR and FQNEAQ (reference sequence). This CDR3 is 12 amino acids long. The CDR3 coding sequence is TGTGCCAGCGACCGGCCGGGGGTCGGCTACACCTTC. It codes for CASDRPGVGYTF.

V is TRBV30 and J is TRBJ1-1; 8 nucleotides line up with TRBD1. The CDR3 is 18 residues long. Germline values: CDR1 GTSNPN, CDR2 SVGIG (reference sequence). V was pared by 3 bases and J by 7 bases, with 22 bases of the junction left unmatched. In DNA, the CDR3 is TGTGCCTGGAGCGCCCGCATTTGGGGCAGGGGGCTATTTGTTGAAGCTTTCTTT. Protein sequence: CAWSARIWGRGLFVEAFF.

The V gene is TRBV4-1, the J gene TRBJ2-7, with D uncertain. The CDR3 has 15 residues. Between the trimmed V and J ends, which lost 0 bases and 6 bases, there was a span of 15 bases. Germline-derived CDR1 and CDR2 are MGHRA and YSYEKL. The CDR3 DNA is TGCGCCAGCAGCCAAGAAACCGCAGGTCTGAGCGAGCAGTACTTC. Translated: CASSQETAGLSEQYF.

The chain joins TRBV19 to TRBJ2-5; TRBD2 agrees at 7 bases. Per germline, CDR1 LNHDA and CDR2 SQIVND (reference sequence). The CDR3 is 14 residues long. Trimming cost V 3 bases and J 3 bases; bases outside gene matches: 4. The CDR3 region is CASSIRLAKETQYF. As DNA, the CDR3 is TGTGCCAGTAGTATCCGACTAGCCAAAGAGACCCAGTACTTC.

The CDR3 spells CATSRGGGPDTDTQYF. DNA of the CDR3: TGTGCCACCTCCCGAGGCGGGGGGCCGGACACAGATACGCAGTATTTT. The V call is TRBV15, the J call TRBJ2-3, with 8 nucleotides matching TRBD2. Germline-derived CDR1 and CDR2 are LNHNV and YYDKDF (reference sequence). The CDR3 contains 16 residues. The junction had 12 bases not matched to a gene; V was cut back by 8 bases and J by 2 bases.

V is TRBV5-6 and J is TRBJ1-6; 7 nucleotides agree with TRBD1. CDR1 and CDR2 from the germline V gene are SGHDT and YYEEEE. CDR3 length: 17 amino acids. The J segment lost 0 bases and the V segment lost 3 bases, leaving 6 bases of the junction unmatched. Written as DNA, the CDR3 is TGTGCCAGCAGCTCTAACAGGGACAGCTCCTATAATTCACCCCTCCACTTT. This codes for CASSSNRDSSYNSPLHF.

The gene calls are TRBV18 and TRBJ1-2; D perhaps matches TRBD1 (6 bases). Per germline, CDR1 KGHSH and CDR2 LQKENI. There are 15 residues in the CDR3. V lost 3 bases, J lost 0 bases, and 11 bases lay in between. CDR3 nucleotides: TGTGCCAGCTCACCTAACAGGGTAGCTAACTATGGCTACACCTTC. This translates into CASSPNRVANYGYTF.

The count of this clone is one. The V call is TRBV6-1, the J call TRBJ2-2; TRBD1 agrees at 7 bases. The V and J ends lost 6 bases and 3 bases, in that order; junction bases with no gene match: 7. Germline V lookup: CDR1 MNHNS, CDR2 SASEGT. The CDR3 contains 15 residues. CDR3 sequence reads: CASRPDRVDTGELFF. The CDR3 DNA follows: TGTGCCAGCAGACCCGACAGGGTTGACACCGGGGAGCTGTTTTTT.

V gene TRBV28 combines with J gene TRBJ2-1; 7 bases fit TRBD1. CDR1 is MDHEN, CDR2 SYDVKM, per germline. Unmatched junction bases numbered 8, after V lost 5 bases and J lost 10 bases. The CDR3 is 13 amino acids. The CDR3, as DNA: TGTGCCAGCAGTAACGACAGGGCCATCGAGCAGTTCTTC. It codes for CASSNDRAIEQFF.

Remarks on this clone: Other DNA variants within this sample encode the same CDR3. The chain employs TRBV29-1 and TRBJ1-2; D gene ambiguous. The V end was cut by 3 bases, the J end by 0 bases, with 5 bases between. Germline CDR1 and CDR2: SQVTM and ANQGSEA. The CDR3 covers 12 residues. The CDR3 DNA reads TGCAGCGTTGAGTCAGCTAACTATGGCTACACCTTC. This codes for CSVESANYGYTF.

This clone turned up a few times. The chain links TRBV7-9 to TRBJ1-4; possibly TRBD1 for D (6 bases). Per the germline V gene, CDR1 is SEHNR and CDR2 is FQNEAQ (reference sequence). This CDR3 is built from 18 residues. Trimming stripped 0 bases from V and 1 base from J, with 15 bases between. CDR3 bases: TGTGCCAGCAGCTTAGCGCGGGGGCTGAGGGGAACTAATGAAAAACTGTTTTTT. As protein: CASSLARGLRGTNEKLFF.

This clone was found a few times. The V call is TRBV7-9, the J call TRBJ1-1; D not resolved. Germline CDR1 reads SEHNR; CDR2 reads FQNEAQ (reference sequence). Between the trimmed V and J ends, which lost 5 bases and 0 bases, there was a span of 10 bases. The CDR3 extends over 14 amino acids. DNA of the CDR3: TGTGCCAGCAGCCAGGTGACATTGAACACTGAAGCTTTCTTT. Its translation: CASSQVTLNTEAFF. The full variable domain, in which reference TRBV7-9 and TRBJ1-1 provide the parts outside the CDR3, is DTGVSQNPRHKITKRGQNVTFRCDPISEHNRLYWYRQTLGQGPEFLTYFQNEAQLEKSRLLSDRFSAERPKGSFSTLEIQRTEQGDSAMYLCASSQVTLNTEAFFGQGTRLTVV.

The count of this clone is one. The rearrangement links TRBV4-3 to TRBJ2-3; a possible D gene is TRBD2 (5 bases). The germline V gene has CDR1 LGHNA and CDR2 YSLEER. The CDR3 length is 14 residues. V lost 0 bases to trimming and J lost 7 bases, with 11 bases between them. CDR3 in amino acids: CASSQDLRVYTQYF. The CDR3 nucleotides read TGCGCCAGCAGCCAAGATCTGCGGGTTTATACGCAGTATTTT.